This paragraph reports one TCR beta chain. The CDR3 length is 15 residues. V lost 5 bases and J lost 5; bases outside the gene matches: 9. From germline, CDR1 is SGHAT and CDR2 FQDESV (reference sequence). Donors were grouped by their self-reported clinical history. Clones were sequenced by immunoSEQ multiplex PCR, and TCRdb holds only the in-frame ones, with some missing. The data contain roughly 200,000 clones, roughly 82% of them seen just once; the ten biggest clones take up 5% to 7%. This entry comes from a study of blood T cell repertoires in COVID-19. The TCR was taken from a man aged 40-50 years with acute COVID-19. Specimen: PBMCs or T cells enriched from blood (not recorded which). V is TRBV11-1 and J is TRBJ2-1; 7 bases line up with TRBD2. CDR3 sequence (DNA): TGTGCCAGCAGCGGAACCGGGACTACCAACAATGAGCAGTTCTTC. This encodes CASSGTGTTNNEQFF.